This T cell receptor (beta chain) was recorded in a study of T cell responses to AZD1222 COVID-19 vaccine. General study findings and limits: Spike regions recognized by vaccine-associated CD4 TCRs spanned the protein, led by 160-218 and 743-854. Only 5 or 6 people who got AZD1222 tested seropositive at baseline.

The CDR3 contains 12 residues. V lost 4 bases to trimming and J lost 8 bases, with 9 bases between them. The germline V gene encodes CDR1 MDHEN and CDR2 SYDVKM. Data came from immunoSEQ multiplex PCR; TCRdb stores just in-frame clones and leaves some out. The sample lists about 160,000 clones, roughly 94% occurring once. With regard to this clone: Antigen specificity is unknown.

Here the sequenced sample was peripheral blood, taken 28 days after the second AZD1222 dose. This clonotype originated in an adult who received the AZD1222 COVID-19 vaccine. The genes are TRBV28 and TRBJ1-5, with D hard to call. The CDR3 DNA reads TGTGCCAGCAGTTCGGTTATGGAGCCCCAGCATTTT. Its translation is CASSSVMEPQHF.